This T cell receptor beta chain was identified during a study of blood T cell repertoires in COVID-19. Study background: Some COVID-19 samples were acute and others convalescent; all came from the United States, Italy and Spain. PBMCs, B-cell-depleted T cells, or T cells were the source of the cDNA or gDNA that made up the material.

As processed by the authors: Amplified reference gene primers provided the basis for estimating nucleated cell counts. TCRdb's copy holds only in-frame clones and misses some; the assay was immunoSEQ multiplex PCR. The D gene and trimming were derived from the DNA, and the V and J assignments and clone size from that table. The data show 97,000 or so clones, about nine tenths seen once. The sample holds one count of this clone. The sequence was obtained from a man in his 60s with acute or convalescent COVID-19. The sequencing input was peripheral blood.

This CDR3 is CASSWDTDEQYF. As DNA, the CDR3 is TGCGCCAGCAGCTGGGACACGGATGAGCAGTACTTC. The genes are TRBV5-1 and TRBJ2-7; perhaps TRBD1 as D (6 bases). The germline CDR1 and CDR2 sequences are SGHRS and YFSETQ. Trimming shortened V by 3 bases and J by 7 bases, and 11 bases separated the two germline ends. This CDR3 is built from 12 residues.